This T cell receptor beta chain was profiled in a study of shared clonotypes between healthy human individuals. Across the whole study: Ranging from 18 to 49 in age, donors were two women and a few men. Each donor contributed plates that comprised three CD4 naive, three CD4 memory, two CD8 naive and one CD8 memory. Study observations and caveats: Roughly 4.6% of naive CD4 clonotypes were common to a handful of donors.

The table came from immunoSEQ multiplex PCR; TCRdb's copy has only in-frame clones and leaves some out. The data hold 750,000 to 1,000,000 clones, with 80% to 95% observed a single time. Germline V lookup: CDR1 SGHNT, CDR2 YYREEE (reference sequence). With 2 bases clipped from V and 7 bases from J, the junction kept 9 bases outside the gene matches. The CDR3 runs 16 residues. Naive-designated CD8 cells lacked CD45RO, were positively enriched for CCR7, and omitted terminally differentiated effector memory CD45RA+ cells. Comment on this clone: Its antigen is still unknown.

V and J are TRBV5-4 and TRBJ2-1; 10 positions agree with TRBD2. The sample was naive CD8+ T cells sorted from blood. This TCR came from a man aged 25-45 years in good health. CDR3 coding DNA: TGTGCCAGCAGCTTTATCACTAGCGGGATTCCGAATGAGCAGTTCTTC. This gives the protein CASSFITSGIPNEQFF.